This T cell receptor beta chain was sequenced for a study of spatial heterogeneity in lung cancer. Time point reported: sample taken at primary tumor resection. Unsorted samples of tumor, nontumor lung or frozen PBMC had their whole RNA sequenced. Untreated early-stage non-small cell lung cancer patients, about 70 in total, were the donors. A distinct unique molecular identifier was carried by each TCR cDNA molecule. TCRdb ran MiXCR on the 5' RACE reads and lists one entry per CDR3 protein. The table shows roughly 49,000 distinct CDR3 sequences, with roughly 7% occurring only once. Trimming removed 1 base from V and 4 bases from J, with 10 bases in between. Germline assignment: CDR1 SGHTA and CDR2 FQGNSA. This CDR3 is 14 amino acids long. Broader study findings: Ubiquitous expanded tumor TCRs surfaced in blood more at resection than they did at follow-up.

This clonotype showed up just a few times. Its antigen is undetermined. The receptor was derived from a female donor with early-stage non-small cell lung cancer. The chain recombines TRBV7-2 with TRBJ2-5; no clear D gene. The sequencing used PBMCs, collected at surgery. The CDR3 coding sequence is TGTGCCAGCAGCTTAGACCTCGGTACAGAGACCCAGTACTTC. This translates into CASSLDLGTETQYF.